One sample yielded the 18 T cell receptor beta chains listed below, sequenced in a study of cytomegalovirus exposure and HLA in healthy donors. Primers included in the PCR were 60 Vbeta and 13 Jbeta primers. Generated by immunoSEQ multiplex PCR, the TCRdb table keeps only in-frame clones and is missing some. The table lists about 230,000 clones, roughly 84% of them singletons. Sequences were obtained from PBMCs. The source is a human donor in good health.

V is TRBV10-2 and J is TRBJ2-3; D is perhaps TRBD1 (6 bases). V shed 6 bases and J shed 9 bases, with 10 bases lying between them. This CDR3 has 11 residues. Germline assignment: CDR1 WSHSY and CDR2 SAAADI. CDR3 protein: CASRGGDTQYF. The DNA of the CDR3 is TGCGCCAGCAGAGGGGGTGACACGCAGTATTTT.

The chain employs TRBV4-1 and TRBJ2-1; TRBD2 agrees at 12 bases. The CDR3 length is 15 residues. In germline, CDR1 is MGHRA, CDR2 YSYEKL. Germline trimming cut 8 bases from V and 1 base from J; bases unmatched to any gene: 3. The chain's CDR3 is CASRLAGVSYNEQFF. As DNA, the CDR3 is TGCGCCAGCCGACTAGCGGGAGTTTCCTACAATGAGCAGTTCTTC.

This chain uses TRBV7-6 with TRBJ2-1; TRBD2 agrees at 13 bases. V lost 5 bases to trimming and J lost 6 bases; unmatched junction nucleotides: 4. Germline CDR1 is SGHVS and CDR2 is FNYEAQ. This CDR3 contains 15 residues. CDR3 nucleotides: TGTGCCAGCAGCCCCCGACTAGCGGGAGGCAATGAGCAGTTCTTC. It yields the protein CASSPRLAGGNEQFF.

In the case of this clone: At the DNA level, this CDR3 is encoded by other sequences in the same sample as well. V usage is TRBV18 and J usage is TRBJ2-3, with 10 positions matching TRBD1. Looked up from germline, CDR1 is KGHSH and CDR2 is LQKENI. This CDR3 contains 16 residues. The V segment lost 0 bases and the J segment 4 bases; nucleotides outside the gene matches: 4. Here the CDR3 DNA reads TGTGCCAGCTCACCACCGACAGGGGGCCGTGCAGATACGCAGTATTTT. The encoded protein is CASSPPTGGRADTQYF.

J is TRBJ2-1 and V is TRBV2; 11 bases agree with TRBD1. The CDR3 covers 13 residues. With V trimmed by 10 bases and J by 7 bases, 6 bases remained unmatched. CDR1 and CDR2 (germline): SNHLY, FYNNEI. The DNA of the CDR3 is TGTGCCAACAAGGGACAGGGGGTTAATGAGCAGTTCTTC. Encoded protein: CANKGQGVNEQFF. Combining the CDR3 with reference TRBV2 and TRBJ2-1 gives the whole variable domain EPEVTQTPSHQVTQMGQEVILRCVPISNHLYFYWYRQILGQKVEFLVSFYNNEISEKSEIFDDQFSVERPDGSNFTLKIRSTKLEDSAMYFCANKGQGVNEQFFGPGTRLTVL.

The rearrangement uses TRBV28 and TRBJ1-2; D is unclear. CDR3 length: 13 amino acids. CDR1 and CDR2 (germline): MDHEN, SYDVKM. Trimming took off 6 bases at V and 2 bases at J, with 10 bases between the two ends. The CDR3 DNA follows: TGTGCCAGCAGCAAACCCGAGAACTATGGCTACACCTTC. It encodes CASSKPENYGYTF.

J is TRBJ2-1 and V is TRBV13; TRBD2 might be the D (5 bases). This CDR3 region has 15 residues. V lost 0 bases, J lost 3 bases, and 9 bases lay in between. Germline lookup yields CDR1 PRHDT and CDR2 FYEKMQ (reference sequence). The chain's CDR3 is CASSLGGRDYNEQFF. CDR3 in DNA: TGTGCCAGCAGCTTAGGGGGGAGAGACTACAATGAGCAGTTCTTC.

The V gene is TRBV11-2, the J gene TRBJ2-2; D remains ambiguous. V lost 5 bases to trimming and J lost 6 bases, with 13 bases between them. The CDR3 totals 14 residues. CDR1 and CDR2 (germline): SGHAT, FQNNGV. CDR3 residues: CASSEVRAAGELFF. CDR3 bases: TGTGCCAGCAGCGAAGTCCGCGCCGCCGGGGAGCTGTTTTTT.

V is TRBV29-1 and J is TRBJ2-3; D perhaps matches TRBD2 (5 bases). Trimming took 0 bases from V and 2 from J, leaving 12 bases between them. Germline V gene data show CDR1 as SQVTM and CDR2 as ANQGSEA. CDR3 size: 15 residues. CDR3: CSVEESAGTTDTQYF. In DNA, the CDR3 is TGCAGCGTTGAAGAGTCCGCGGGCACCACAGATACGCAGTATTTT.

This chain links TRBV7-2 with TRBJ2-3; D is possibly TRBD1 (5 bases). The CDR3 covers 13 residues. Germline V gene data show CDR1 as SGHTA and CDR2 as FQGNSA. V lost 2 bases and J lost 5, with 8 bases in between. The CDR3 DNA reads TGTGCCAGCAGCTTATCCAGGGAAGATACGCAGTATTTT. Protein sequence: CASSLSREDTQYF.

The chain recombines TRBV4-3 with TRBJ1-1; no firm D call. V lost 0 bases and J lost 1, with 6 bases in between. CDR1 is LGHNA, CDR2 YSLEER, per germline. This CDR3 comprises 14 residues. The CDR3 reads CASSQELANTEAFF. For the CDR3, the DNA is TGCGCCAGCAGCCAAGAATTAGCGAACACTGAAGCTTTCTTT.

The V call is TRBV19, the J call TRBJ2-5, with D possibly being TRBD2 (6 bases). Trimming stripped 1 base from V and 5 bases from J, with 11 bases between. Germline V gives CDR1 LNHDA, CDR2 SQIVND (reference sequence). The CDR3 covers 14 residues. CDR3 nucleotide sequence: TGTGCCAGTAGTATAGCGGGAGTTATTGAGACCCAGTACTTC. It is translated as CASSIAGVIETQYF.

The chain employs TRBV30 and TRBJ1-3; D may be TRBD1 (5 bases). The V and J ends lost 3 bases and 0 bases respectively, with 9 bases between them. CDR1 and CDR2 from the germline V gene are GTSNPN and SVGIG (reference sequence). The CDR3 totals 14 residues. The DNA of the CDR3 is TGTGCCTGGAGACAGGACAACTCTGGAAACACCATATATTTT. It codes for CAWRQDNSGNTIYF. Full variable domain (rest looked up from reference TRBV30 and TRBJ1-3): SQTIHQWPATLVQPVGSPLSLECTVEGTSNPNLYWYRQAAGRGLQLLFYSVGIGQISSEVPQNLSASRPQDRQFILSSKKLLLSDSGFYLCAWRQDNSGNTIYFGEGSWLTVV.

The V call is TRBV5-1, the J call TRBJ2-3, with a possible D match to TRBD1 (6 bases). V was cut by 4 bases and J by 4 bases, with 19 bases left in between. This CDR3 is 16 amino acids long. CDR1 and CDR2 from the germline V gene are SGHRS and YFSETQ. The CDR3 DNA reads TGCGCCAGCAGCCCTAGGGGGTCAATTGGTGCAGATACGCAGTATTTT. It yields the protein CASSPRGSIGADTQYF.

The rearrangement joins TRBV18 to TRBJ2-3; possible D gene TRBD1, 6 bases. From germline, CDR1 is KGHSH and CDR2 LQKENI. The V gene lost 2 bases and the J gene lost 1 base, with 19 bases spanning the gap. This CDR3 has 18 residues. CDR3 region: CASSPRGSGPLGTDTQYF. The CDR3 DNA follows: TGTGCCAGCTCACCAAGGGGGAGCGGCCCCCTGGGCACAGATACGCAGTATTTT.

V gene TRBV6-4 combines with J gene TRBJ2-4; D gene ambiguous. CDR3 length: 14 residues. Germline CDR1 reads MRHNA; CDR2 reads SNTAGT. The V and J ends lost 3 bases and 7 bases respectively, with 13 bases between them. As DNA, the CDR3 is TGTGCCAGCAGTGAAGAATCGGGTCGTAACATTCAGTACTTC. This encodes CASSEESGRNIQYF.

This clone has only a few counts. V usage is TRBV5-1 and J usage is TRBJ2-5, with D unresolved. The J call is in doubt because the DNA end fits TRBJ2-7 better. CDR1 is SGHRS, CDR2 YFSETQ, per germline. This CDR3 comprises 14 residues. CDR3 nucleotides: TGCGCCAGCAGATCTCCGCTAGGTCGGAACGAGCAGTACTTC. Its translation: CASRSPLGRNEQYF.

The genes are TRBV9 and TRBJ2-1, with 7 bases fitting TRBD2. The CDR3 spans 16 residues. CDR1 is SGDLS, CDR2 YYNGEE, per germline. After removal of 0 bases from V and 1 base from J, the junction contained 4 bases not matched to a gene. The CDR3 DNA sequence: TGTGCCAGCAGCGTAGAAGGACTAGGATCCTACAATGAGCAGTTCTTC. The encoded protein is CASSVEGLGSYNEQFF.